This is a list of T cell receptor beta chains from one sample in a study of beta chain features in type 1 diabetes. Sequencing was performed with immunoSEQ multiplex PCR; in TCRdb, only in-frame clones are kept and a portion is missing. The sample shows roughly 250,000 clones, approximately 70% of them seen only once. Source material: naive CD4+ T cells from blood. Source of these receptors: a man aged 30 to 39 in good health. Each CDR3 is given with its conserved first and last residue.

CDR3: CASRPPYNSPLHF; J: TRBJ1-6; V: TRBV2
CDR3: CASTGTARQYF; J: TRBJ2-7; V: TRBV28
CDR3: CASSRDTTYEQYF; J: TRBJ2-7; V: TRBV6-6
CDR3: CASSGPGSVGNEQYF; J: TRBJ2-7; V: TRBV25-1
CDR3: CASSPRRNNEQFF; J: TRBJ2-1; V: TRBV18
CDR3: CASSPTGNYGYTF; J: TRBJ1-2; V: TRBV5-4
CDR3: CSVRQMNTEAFF; J: TRBJ1-1; V: TRBV29-1
CDR3: CASSSSVLYEQYF; J: TRBJ2-7; V: TRBV7-2
CDR3: CASTLIVNTEAFF; J: TRBJ1-1; V: TRBV2
CDR3: CASSQDSRVYNEQFF; J: TRBJ2-1; V: TRBV4-1
CDR3: CSVVSSGYGYTF; J: TRBJ1-2; V: TRBV29-1
CDR3: CASSLEMGELFF; J: TRBJ2-2; V: TRBV7-9
CDR3: CASSYRTKSWPGDADTQYF; J: TRBJ2-3; V: TRBV10-2
CDR3: CASSLSTGQGGQFF; J: TRBJ2-1; V: TRBV28
CDR3: CASSVLEQFF; J: TRBJ2-1; V: TRBV2
CDR3: CASRTPRQSYEQYF; J: TRBJ2-7; V: TRBV28
CDR3: CAWSEDSNQPQHF; J: TRBJ1-5; V: TRBV30
CDR3: CASSETGPVQETQYF; J: TRBJ2-5; V: TRBV25-1
CDR3: CSASSRNEQFF; J: TRBJ2-1; V: TRBV20-1
CDR3: CASSLFTNTEAFF; J: TRBJ1-1; V: TRBV7-2
CDR3: CATSRGLENTEAFF; J: TRBJ1-1; V: TRBV15
CDR3: CASSSQGPNTDTQYF; J: TRBJ2-3; V: TRBV5-6
CDR3: CASSYNIPNTEAFF; J: TRBJ1-1; V: TRBV6-5
CDR3: CASSPSVYNEQFF; J: TRBJ2-1; V: TRBV6-6
CDR3: CASSEIGTAEKLFF; J: TRBJ1-4; V: TRBV25-1
CDR3: CSVTYEQYF; J: TRBJ2-7; V: TRBV29-1
CDR3: CSSPGRGHETQYF; J: TRBJ2-5; V: TRBV29-1
CDR3: CASSRNTGDSGYTF; J: TRBJ1-2; V: TRBV18
CDR3: CAWSGGGALYEQYF; J: TRBJ2-7; V: TRBV30
CDR3: CAWSVLWSETLYGYTF; J: TRBJ1-2; V: TRBV30
CDR3: CASCRNTGELFF; J: TRBJ2-2; V: TRBV7-2
CDR3: CAWSVRGREQFF; J: TRBJ2-1; V: TRBV30
CDR3: CAWSVARGGNQPQHF; J: TRBJ1-5; V: TRBV30
CDR3: CASSVGQASGANVLTF; J: TRBJ2-6; V: TRBV9
CDR3: CAWSPDRGTEAFF; J: TRBJ1-1; V: TRBV30
CDR3: CASSLGMGRSSYEQYF; J: TRBJ2-7; V: TRBV28
CDR3: CSASGLADQETQYF; J: TRBJ2-5; V: TRBV29-1
CDR3: CASSLSWRAGTTDTQYF; J: TRBJ2-3; V: TRBV28
CDR3: CSVGPGGSGANVLTF; J: TRBJ2-6; V: TRBV29-1
CDR3: CSVLASRETQYF; J: TRBJ2-5; V: TRBV29-1
CDR3: CAWSDVGQKGLF; J: TRBJ1-1; V: TRBV30
CDR3: CATSRDLLETQYF; J: TRBJ2-5; V: TRBV15
CDR3: CASSLDSTYEQYF; J: TRBJ2-7; V: TRBV11-2
CDR3: CACMTGTNTGELFF; J: TRBJ2-2; V: TRBV30